The 29 T cell receptor beta chains in this list originate from one sample, sequenced in a study of PD-1 blockade in classical Hodgkin lymphoma. Assay: immunoSEQ multiplex PCR; the TCRdb copy retains only in-frame clones and omits some. This table has around 9,800 clones, roughly four fifths appearing once. As to time point: cycle 4 day 1 (C4D1), after five to seven weeks of nivolumab. Each patient relapsed following autologous stem cell transplantation, and prior brentuximab vedotin exposure differed. Investigators isolated CD4+ T cells from thawed PBMCs through magnetic negative selection. The sample here was CD4+ T cells from blood, taken before the fourth cycle of nivolumab. The receptors were gathered from a human donor with classical Hodgkin lymphoma.

Note on this clone: The germline gene is not matched at one end of the junction; a read error may be the cause. The J gene is TRBJ1-3, the V gene TRBV5-8; D is ambiguous. The CDR3 loop spans 17 amino acids. In germline, CDR1 is SGHTS, CDR2 YDEGEE. The CDR3: CASSQDIVAKSGNTIYF. CDR3 DNA sequence: TGCGCCAGCAGCCAAGATATCGTGGCAAAGTCTGGAAACACCATATATTTT.

This chain links TRBV18 with TRBJ1-1; 7 nucleotides line up with TRBD1. This CDR3 spans 14 amino acids. CDR1 KGHSH and CDR2 LQKENI come from the germline V gene. Unmatched junction bases numbered 2, after V lost 1 base and J lost 3 bases. CDR3 bases: TGTGCCAGCTCACCACGGGACAGCTACACTGAAGCTTTCTTT. Its translation: CASSPRDSYTEAFF.

V is TRBV7-9 and J is TRBJ1-4; the D is unclear. This CDR3 has 15 amino acids. The germline V gene encodes CDR1 SEHNR and CDR2 FQNEAQ (reference sequence). V lost 1 base and J lost 2, with 8 bases in between. The CDR3 here is CASSLDRFTNEKLFF. DNA for the CDR3: TGTGCCAGCAGCTTAGATCGGTTTACTAATGAAAAACTGTTTTTT.

The gene calls are TRBV6-5 and TRBJ2-1; 8 bases line up with TRBD2. Germline V gives CDR1 MNHEY, CDR2 SVGAGI. The V and J ends lost 0 bases and 11 bases, in that order; junction bases with no gene match: 0. CDR3 size: 12 residues. The CDR3 DNA reads as TGTGCCAGCAGTTACTCTAGCGGGAAGCAGTTCTTC. Its protein is CASSYSSGKQFF.

The DNA for the CDR3 is TGTGCCAGCAGAGCACGGGGATCCTATAATTCACCCCTCCACTTT. This translates into CASRARGSYNSPLHF. This chain links TRBV7-2 with TRBJ1-6; D is undetermined. V lost 6 bases to trimming and J lost 1 base, with 10 bases between them. Germline CDR1 is SGHTA and CDR2 is FQGNSA. The length of the CDR3 is 15 residues.

The chain couples TRBV30 to TRBJ2-3; 7 nucleotides line up with TRBD2. This CDR3 region has 15 residues. From germline, CDR1 is GTSNPN and CDR2 SVGIG (reference sequence). J gave up 2 bases and V 0 bases, and 5 bases lay outside the gene matches. CDR3 in amino acids: CAWSVGSGHTDTQYF. The CDR3 coding sequence is TGTGCCTGGAGTGTCGGTAGCGGGCACACAGATACGCAGTATTTT.

The chain joins TRBV7-8 to TRBJ1-5; D is perhaps TRBD1 (5 bases). The CDR3 is made up of 13 amino acids. CDR1 SGHVS and CDR2 FQNEAQ come from the germline V gene. V shed 2 bases and J shed 6 bases, with 8 bases lying between them. CDR3 nucleotide sequence: TGTGCCAGCAGCTTACATGGGGGTCAGCCCCAGCATTTT. As protein: CASSLHGGQPQHF.

The V gene is TRBV28, the J gene TRBJ1-1; D is undetermined. The V end was cut by 3 bases, the J end by 2 bases, with 10 bases between. This CDR3 region has 14 residues. Germline V CDR1 and CDR2: MDHEN, SYDVKM. CDR3 bases: TGTGCCAGCAGTTTGGCCCAAAAAAACACTGAAGCTTTCTTT. Translated, it gives CASSLAQKNTEAFF.

This rearrangement joins TRBV29-1 to TRBJ2-1, with 7 bases fitting TRBD1. V gave up 7 bases and J gave up 2 bases; unmatched junction bases: 11. This CDR3 contains 15 residues. Germline values: CDR1 SQVTM, CDR2 ANQGSEA. The CDR3 loop reads CSAKPGQWTYNEQFF. The CDR3 DNA follows: TGCAGCGCCAAGCCGGGACAGTGGACCTACAATGAGCAGTTCTTC.

V usage is TRBV2 and J usage is TRBJ2-2, with D possibly called TRBD1 or TRBD2 (6 bases each). CDR1 and CDR2 (germline): SNHLY, FYNNEI. Trimming shortened V by 0 bases and J by 3 bases, and 14 bases separated the two germline ends. This CDR3 has 17 amino acids. The CDR3 region has the DNA TGTGCCAGCAGTGAAGCTAGGTTTAGGGGGGACACCGGGGAGCTGTTTTTT. Protein: CASSEARFRGDTGELFF. Combining the CDR3 with reference TRBV2 and TRBJ2-2 gives the whole variable domain EPEVTQTPSHQVTQMGQEVILRCVPISNHLYFYWYRQILGQKVEFLVSFYNNEISEKSEIFDDQFSVERPDGSNFTLKIRSTKLEDSAMYFCASSEARFRGDTGELFFGEGSRLTVL.

The genes are TRBV7-9 and TRBJ1-1; D is perhaps TRBD1 (5 bases). The CDR3 sequence is 14 residues long. V dropped 1 base and J dropped 4 bases, with 10 bases sitting between them. The germline V gene encodes CDR1 SEHNR and CDR2 FQNEAQ (reference sequence). CDR3 protein: CASSLGGEGTEAFF. For the CDR3, the DNA is TGTGCCAGCAGCTTAGGGGGGGAAGGCACTGAAGCTTTCTTT.

CDR3 nucleotide sequence: TGTGCCAGCAGCGGTAGCGGGGGGGTTGCCGGGGAGCTGTTTTTT. Protein product: CASSGSGGVAGELFF. The chain recombines TRBV7-9 with TRBJ2-2, with 11 bases aligning to TRBD2. V shed 5 bases and J 6 bases; nucleotides not matched to a gene: 5. There are 15 residues in the CDR3. Germline assignment: CDR1 SEHNR and CDR2 FQNEAQ (reference sequence).

DNA for the CDR3: TGTGCCAGTAGTCGCCTGACAGGGAACAATCAGCCCCAGCATTTT. Its translation: CASSRLTGNNQPQHF. V is TRBV19 and J is TRBJ1-5; 7 bases fit TRBD1. The germline V gene encodes CDR1 LNHDA and CDR2 SQIVND (reference sequence). V was clipped by 5 bases and J by 3 bases; unmatched bases: 7. The CDR3 consists of 15 residues. The entire variable domain, with the rest obtained from reference TRBV19 and TRBJ1-5, is as follows: DGGITQSPKYLFRKEGQNVTLSCEQNLNHDAMYWYRQDPGQGLRLIYYSQIVNDFQKGDIAEGYSVSREKKESFPLTVTSAQKNPTAFYLCASSRLTGNNQPQHFGDGTRLSIL.

The V gene is TRBV19, the J gene TRBJ2-5; the match to TRBD1 covers 7 bases. The V segment lost 5 bases and the J segment 4 bases; nucleotides outside the gene matches: 7. Germline lookup yields CDR1 LNHDA and CDR2 SQIVND (reference sequence). There are 14 residues in the CDR3. The CDR3 DNA follows: TGTGCCAGTAGTCGACAGGGTCCGGGAGAGACCCAGTACTTC. The encoded protein is CASSRQGPGETQYF.

The rearrangement uses TRBV20-1 and TRBJ1-2, with 7 bases identical to TRBD1. Germline lookup yields CDR1 DFQATT and CDR2 SNEGSKA (reference sequence). V lost 6 bases, J lost 8 bases, and 6 bases stayed unmatched. The CDR3 sequence is 11 residues long. CDR3: CSATTGMGYTF. In DNA, the CDR3 is TGCAGTGCCACGACAGGGATGGGCTACACCTTC.

The V call is TRBV4-1, the J call TRBJ2-1; tentatively, D is TRBD1 or TRBD2 (5 bases each). V was pared by 2 bases and J by 1 base, with 15 bases between. The CDR3 spans 17 residues. Germline CDR1 and CDR2: MGHRA and YSYEKL. The CDR3 loop reads CASSQTGWGSSYNEQFF. For the CDR3, the DNA is TGCGCCAGCAGCCAAACCGGGTGGGGGAGTTCCTACAATGAGCAGTTCTTC.

Points on this clone: The CDR3 end shows no conserved phenylalanine or tryptophan, and so a read error is likely. The limits of the CDR3 on the DNA are not certain, so only TCRdb's listed CDR3 is given. This chain's CDR3 is CASNFSPEGVSFL. The chain is built from TRBV5-6 and TRBJ1-1. Germline V gives CDR1 SGHDT, CDR2 YYEEEE. The CDR3 spans 13 residues, counting both ends.

The genes are TRBV19 and TRBJ1-1, with TRBD1 identical over 9 bases. The CDR3 length is 15 residues. The V gene's germline CDR1 is LNHDA and CDR2 SQIVND (reference sequence). V lost 3 bases, J lost 4 bases, and 6 bases stayed unmatched. CDR3: CASSIRQGVFTEAFF. DNA of the CDR3: TGTGCCAGTAGTATTAGACAGGGGGTTTTCACTGAAGCTTTCTTT.

The V call is TRBV18, the J call TRBJ1-5, with a tentative D call TRBD1 (5 bases). The CDR3 has 14 amino acids. CDR1 is KGHSH and CDR2 is LQKENI in the germline V gene. V was cut by 3 bases and J by 4 bases, with 10 bases left in between. CDR3: CASSPGNRNQPQHF. CDR3 DNA sequence: TGTGCCAGCTCACCGGGGAACAGGAATCAGCCCCAGCATTTT. Full variable domain (outside the CDR3, taken from reference TRBV18 and TRBJ1-5): NAGVMQNPRHLVRRRGQEARLRCSPMKGHSHVYWYRQLPEEGLKFMVYLQKENIIDESGMPKERFSAEFPKEGPSILRIQQVVRGDSAAYFCASSPGNRNQPQHFGDGTRLSIL.

The chain recombines TRBV6-5 with TRBJ2-3, with 7 bases fitting TRBD1. Germline V gives CDR1 MNHEY, CDR2 SVGAGI. V was clipped by 6 bases and J by 2 bases; unmatched bases: 5. This CDR3 spans 14 amino acids. The DNA of the CDR3 is TGTGCCAGCAGAAGACAGGGACCCACAGATACGCAGTATTTT. This codes for CASRRQGPTDTQYF.

The CDR3 nucleotides are TGTGCCAGCAGCTTATTATTGGGGGGGAATTACAATGAGCAGTTCTTC. This sequence encodes CASSLLLGGNYNEQFF. The chain uses TRBV11-2 and TRBJ2-1, with 7 bases identical to TRBD2. Germline V gene sequence: CDR1 SGHAT, CDR2 FQNNGV. The CDR3 extends over 16 amino acids. Trimming removed 2 bases from V and 4 bases from J; junction bases left unmatched: 8.

This clone was detected only a few times. The chain employs TRBV6-5 and TRBJ1-1; the match to TRBD1 covers 8 bases. The CDR3 loop spans 13 amino acids. Germline V lookup: CDR1 MNHEY, CDR2 SVGAGI. V shed 6 bases and J 4 bases; nucleotides not matched to a gene: 4. The CDR3 coding sequence is TGTGCCAGCAGGTATCAGGGGGCCACTGAAGCTTTCTTT. Translated: CASRYQGATEAFF.

The chain combines TRBV10-2 with TRBJ1-1, with a weak D call TRBD1 (5 bases). CDR1 WSHSY and CDR2 SAAADI come from the germline V gene. V was shortened by 6 bases and J by 3 bases, with 11 bases between the two germline ends. This CDR3 has 13 amino acids. The CDR3 nucleotides read TGCGCCAGCAGGGGTCAGGGCCACACTGAAGCTTTCTTT. It yields the protein CASRGQGHTEAFF.

The gene calls are TRBV7-9 and TRBJ1-2; no clear D gene. The length of the CDR3 is 14 residues. Deletions cut 5 bases from V and 1 base from J, with 11 bases between. The germline gives CDR1 SEHNR, CDR2 FQNEAQ (reference sequence). The CDR3 coding sequence is TGTGCCAGCAGCGCCAGGACGGATAACTATGGCTACACCTTC. Protein product: CASSARTDNYGYTF.

V usage is TRBV20-1 and J usage is TRBJ2-5; D is possibly TRBD1 or TRBD2 (5 bases each). Germline assignment: CDR1 DFQATT and CDR2 SNEGSKA (reference sequence). This CDR3 is built from 11 residues. Trimming removed 4 bases from V and 7 bases from J, with 10 bases in between. The CDR3 region has the DNA TGCAGTGCTAAAGCTGGGGGGACCCAGTACTTC. Protein: CSAKAGGTQYF.

V is TRBV5-1 and J is TRBJ1-1, with D unresolved. The CDR3 is 12 amino acids. The germline gives CDR1 SGHRS, CDR2 YFSETQ. V was shortened by 4 bases and J by 7 bases, with 11 bases between the two germline ends. CDR3 in DNA: TGCGCCAGCAGCCGTTTGGGAAGTGAAGCTTTCTTT. Translated, it gives CASSRLGSEAFF.

The genes are TRBV23-1 and TRBJ2-7, with D perhaps TRBD1 or TRBD2 (5 bases each). TRBV23-1 falls under the ORF class, with uncertain function. The CDR3 consists of 15 residues. V gave up 4 bases and J gave up 0 bases, with 13 bases separating them. CDR3 protein: CASSPGRRASYEQYV. The CDR3 bases are TGCGCCAGCAGTCCGGGACGTCGAGCCTCCTACGAGCAGTACGTC.

A few counts support this clone. Here the CDR3 reads CASKAGADGYTF. CDR3 sequence (DNA): TGTGCCAGCAAAGCGGGGGCGGATGGCTACACCTTC. V and J are TRBV2 and TRBJ1-2; D perhaps matches TRBD1 (6 bases). The CDR3 extends over 12 amino acids. Germline V gene lookup returns CDR1 SNHLY and CDR2 FYNNEI. Deletions cut 7 bases from V and 6 bases from J, with 12 bases between.

The gene calls are TRBV28 and TRBJ1-5; D call uncertain. This CDR3 region has 14 residues. The germline V gene encodes CDR1 MDHEN and CDR2 SYDVKM. Trimming removed 2 bases at V and 1 base at J, with 6 bases between. Written as DNA, the CDR3 is TGTGCCAGCAGTTTAGGGCTAAGCAATCAGCCCCAGCATTTT. The encoded protein is CASSLGLSNQPQHF.